Described below is a single TCR beta chain sequence and its context. Noted time point: peripheral blood 6 weeks after treatment start. Locally advanced or metastatic urothelial carcinoma was present in patients. Between 1 and 8 samples, pretreatment and on-treatment, were given by each patient. This sample was taken from a study of PD-L1 blockade in urothelial cancer. Turning to the study itself: Male sex and bladder-origin urothelial cancer characterized about 85% of the 29 patients. Enrolled patients had been treated previously with 0 to 3 chemotherapy regimens.

V lost 1 base and J lost 2; bases outside the gene matches: 12. CDR1 and CDR2 from the germline V gene are MGHRA and YSYEKL. CDR3 length equals 20 residues. Repertoires were generated with immunoSEQ multiplex PCR, while TCRdb's copy carries only in-frame clones and drops some. The table shows tens of thousands of clones, with approximately 86% occurring only once. V and J are TRBV4-1 and TRBJ2-6, with 9 bases fitting TRBD1. The sample here was PBMCs, taken around atezolizumab (anti-PD-L1) treatment. This receptor was taken from a man between 65 and 85 years old with urothelial cancer. Here the CDR3 reads CASSQVLDRGAVPGANVLTF. The CDR3, as DNA: TGCGCCAGCAGCCAAGTATTGGACAGGGGAGCTGTCCCTGGGGCCAACGTCCTGACTTTC.